The T cell receptor beta chain under discussion was sequenced for a study of cytomegalovirus exposure and HLA in healthy donors. In the PCR, 60 Vbeta and 13 Jbeta primers were used. Per the study methods: The authors later counted some 76 million unique TCR beta chains, 9.5 million to 11 million of them shared. Method: immunoSEQ multiplex PCR; TCRdb's copy keeps in-frame clones and lacks some. The D gene and trimming were derived from the DNA, and the V and J assignments and clone size from that table. The table shows about 140,000 clones, with roughly four fifths occurring only once. Trimming cost V 6 bases and J 3 bases, with 11 bases left between them. Looked up from germline, CDR1 is MNHNY and CDR2 is SVGAGI (reference sequence). CDR3 size: 13 residues.

This sequence originates from a man aged 25 to 45 in good health and CMV-seropositive. The J gene is TRBJ2-5, the V gene TRBV6-6; D may be TRBD2 (6 bases). The specimen sequenced was PBMCs. The CDR3 DNA reads TGTGCCAGCAGCTACGTAGCGGAAGAGACCCAGTACTTC. The encoded protein is CASSYVAEETQYF.